The next 17 T cell receptor beta chains were all read from a single sample in a study of CD8 T cells in ankylosing spondylitis. MiXCR, applied by TCRdb to the 5' RACE reads, yields one record per CDR3 protein. This repertoire shows about 500,000 distinct CDR3 sequences, roughly an eighth found once; its top ten account for under 7.5%. Study findings and constraints: Blood of patients with ankylosing spondylitis appeared to be characterized by a TCR beta motif of seven or eight highly homologous variants.

Their antigen targets remain unknown. Material for sequencing was blood, either unsorted or a sorted T cell fraction (not recorded which). These receptors were collected from a male donor with ankylosing spondylitis.

The V and J genes are TRBV24-1 and TRBJ2-5, with D maybe TRBD1 (6 bases). The germline CDR1 and CDR2 sequences are KGHDR and SFDVKD. V was cut by 2 bases and J by 4 bases, with 22 bases left in between. This CDR3 has 18 amino acids. The CDR3: CATSDYRETTGIGETQYF. In DNA form, the CDR3 reads TGTGCCACCAGTGATTATAGAGAAACCACAGGGATCGGAGAGACCCAGTACTTC.

V usage is TRBV5-6 and J usage is TRBJ1-1; D gene unclear. V lost 7 bases and J 4 bases, leaving 17 bases between the germline ends. The CDR3 is 14 residues long. Per the germline V gene, CDR1 is SGHDT and CDR2 is YYEEEE. CDR3 DNA sequence: TGTGCCAGCCGTCTTGCAGTTTTGGTCACTGAAGCTTTCTTT. Translation gives CASRLAVLVTEAFF.

V and J are TRBV24-1 and TRBJ2-5, with TRBD2 identical over 12 bases. Trimming removed 6 bases from V and 7 bases from J; junction bases left unmatched: 5. The CDR3 is made up of 14 amino acids. CDR1 is KGHDR and CDR2 is SFDVKD in the germline V gene. Here the CDR3 DNA reads TGTGCCACCAGTCTAGCGGGAGGGTCCGGGACCCAGTACTTC. Protein sequence: CATSLAGGSGTQYF.

The table lists this clonotype with many counts. This chain uses TRBV5-1 with TRBJ1-1; 8 bases are shared with TRBD1. This CDR3 comprises 14 residues. CDR1 and CDR2 from the germline V gene are SGHRS and YFSETQ. The V segment lost 4 bases and the J segment 7 bases; nucleotides outside the gene matches: 9. CDR3 protein: CASSPGQADGEAFF. The CDR3 DNA follows: TGCGCCAGCAGCCCGGGACAGGCGGACGGTGAAGCTTTCTTT.

V is TRBV18 and J is TRBJ2-2; 11 nucleotides match TRBD1. Trimming cost V 4 bases and J 6 bases; bases outside gene matches: 10. From germline, CDR1 is KGHSH and CDR2 LQKENI. CDR3 length equals 17 residues. CDR3 amino acids: CASSRPGQGEIAGELFF. CDR3 coding DNA: TGTGCCAGCTCACGACCGGGACAGGGGGAAATCGCCGGGGAGCTGTTTTTT.

This clonotype was seen ten or more times. The genes are TRBV7-9 and TRBJ2-7, with TRBD2 as a possible D gene (6 bases). Trimming shortened V by 7 bases and J by 2 bases, and 12 bases separated the two germline ends. CDR3 length equals 13 residues. The germline CDR1 and CDR2 sequences are SEHNR and FQNEAQ (reference sequence). The CDR3 here is CASIGRGAYEQYF. CDR3 DNA: TGTGCCAGCATCGGGAGAGGGGCCTACGAGCAGTACTTC.

This clonotype was counted only a few times. The chain recombines TRBV3-1 with TRBJ1-1; D not certain. Germline V gene sequence: CDR1 LGHDT, CDR2 YNNKEL (reference sequence). V was pared by 7 bases and J by 4 bases, with 13 bases between. The CDR3 is 13 amino acids. As DNA, the CDR3 is TGTGCCAGCACCGTAGGCGGGGTCACTGAAGCTTTCTTT. Its translation: CASTVGGVTEAFF. Looking up the rest from reference TRBV3-1 and TRBJ1-1 gives the full variable domain: DTAVSQTPKYLVTQMGNDKSIKCEQNLGHDTMYWYKQDSKKFLKIMFSYNNKELIINETVPNRFSPKSPDKAHLNLHINSLELGDSAVYFCASTVGGVTEAFFGQGTRLTVV.

In its sample, this clonotype was seen many times. This rearrangement joins TRBV10-3 to TRBJ1-3; D ambiguous. The CDR3 spans 15 residues. Between the trimmed V and J ends, which lost 0 bases and 4 bases, there was a span of 10 bases. Germline assignment: CDR1 ENHRY and CDR2 SYGVKD. The CDR3 here is CAISESGGRGNTIYF. The CDR3, as DNA: TGTGCCATCAGTGAGTCTGGAGGGAGAGGAAACACCATATATTTT.

This clonotype was detected many times. The rearrangement joins TRBV10-3 to TRBJ2-1; 8 positions agree with TRBD2. Unmatched junction bases numbered 10, after V lost 7 bases and J lost 8 bases. The CDR3 contains 14 residues. Germline V gives CDR1 ENHRY, CDR2 SYGVKD. The CDR3 nucleotides are TGTGCCATCACGGAACGGGAGGGTCCAGATGAGCAGTTCTTC. Protein: CAITEREGPDEQFF.

This clonotype has more than one count but fewer than ten. This sequence joins TRBV20-1 and TRBJ1-2, with 7 bases fitting TRBD1. The germline CDR1 and CDR2 sequences are DFQATT and SNEGSKA (reference sequence). Unmatched junction bases numbered 10, after V lost 0 bases and J lost 6 bases. The CDR3 runs to 15 residues. CDR3: CSARDPRAGGHGYTF. The CDR3 nucleotides read TGCAGTGCTAGAGATCCAAGGGCAGGGGGGCATGGCTACACCTTC.

The table lists this clonotype with many counts. This chain joins TRBV20-1 and TRBJ1-1; TRBD1 aligns across 10 bases. The germline V gene encodes CDR1 DFQATT and CDR2 SNEGSKA (reference sequence). V gave up 5 bases and J gave up 4 bases; unmatched junction bases: 10. The CDR3 has 15 amino acids. The CDR3 DNA reads as TGCAGTGCTTCCCGGGGACAGGGGCCCGTCACTGAAGCTTTCTTT. It translates to CSASRGQGPVTEAFF.

The rearrangement uses TRBV24-1 and TRBJ2-5, with D perhaps assigned TRBD1 or TRBD2 (5 bases each). This CDR3 comprises 16 residues. Trimming removed 0 bases from V and 4 bases from J, with 14 bases in between. CDR1 is KGHDR, CDR2 SFDVKD, per germline. The CDR3 coding sequence is TGTGCCACCAGTGATTTGGGAGCTGGGGGTAGAGAGACCCAGTACTTC. Its translation: CATSDLGAGGRETQYF.

The rearrangement links TRBV11-2 to TRBJ2-1; tentatively, D is TRBD2 (5 bases). The germline CDR1 and CDR2 sequences are SGHAT and FQNNGV. Between the trimmed V and J ends, which lost 1 base and 7 bases, there was a span of 17 bases. The CDR3 loop spans 16 amino acids. Written as DNA, the CDR3 is TGTGCCAGCAGCTTAGTTCCGGGGATGGAGGAGAATGAGCAGTTCTTC. Protein: CASSLVPGMEENEQFF. Looking up the rest from reference TRBV11-2 and TRBJ2-1 gives the full variable domain: EAGVAQSPRYKIIEKRQSVAFWCNPISGHATLYWYQQILGQGPKLLIQFQNNGVVDDSQLPKDRFSAERLKGVDSTLKIQPAKLEDSAVYLCASSLVPGMEENEQFFGPGTRLTVL.

This clonotype was seen many times. V usage is TRBV29-1 and J usage is TRBJ2-1; 8 positions match TRBD1. CDR3 size: 15 residues. Losses at the gene ends were 3 bases for V and 3 bases for J; bases not matched to a gene: 7. Germline CDR1 SQVTM, CDR2 ANQGSEA. The CDR3, as DNA: TGCAGCGTTGAGTTTTTGACAGGGGTCTACAATGAGCAGTTCTTC. Encoded protein: CSVEFLTGVYNEQFF.

The chain couples TRBV2 to TRBJ2-5; the match to TRBD2 covers 8 bases. The CDR3 consists of 15 residues. V trimming: 0 bases; J trimming: 4 bases; junction bases outside the gene matches: 4. Per the germline V gene, CDR1 is SNHLY and CDR2 is FYNNEI. CDR3 DNA: TGTGCCAGCAGTGAAGCGCTGGCGGGAGGAGAGACCCAGTACTTC. Translated: CASSEALAGGETQYF.

This clonotype was seen at least ten times. The chain links TRBV3-1 to TRBJ1-2, with 9 positions matching TRBD1. The CDR3 runs 14 residues. The V and J ends lost 4 bases and 8 bases, in that order; junction bases with no gene match: 8. CDR1 is LGHDT, CDR2 YNNKEL, per germline (reference sequence). CDR3: CASSPRDREKGYTF. CDR3 DNA sequence: TGTGCCAGCAGCCCTCGGGACAGGGAGAAGGGCTACACCTTC.

This clonotype appeared once. The V call is TRBV15, the J call TRBJ2-7, with 11 nucleotides matching TRBD2. Per the germline V gene, CDR1 is LNHNV and CDR2 is YYDKDF (reference sequence). The CDR3 has 16 residues. With V trimmed by 0 bases and J by 5 bases, 6 bases remained unmatched. This CDR3 is CATSRDLTSGRNEQYF. Here the CDR3 DNA reads TGTGCCACCAGCAGAGATCTAACTAGCGGGAGAAACGAGCAGTACTTC. Combining the CDR3 with reference TRBV15 and TRBJ2-7 gives the whole variable domain DAMVIQNPRYQVTQFGKPVTLSCSQTLNHNVMYWYQQKSSQAPKLLFHYYDKDFNNEADTPDNFQSRRPNTSFCFLDIRSPGLGDTAMYLCATSRDLTSGRNEQYFGPGTRLTVT.